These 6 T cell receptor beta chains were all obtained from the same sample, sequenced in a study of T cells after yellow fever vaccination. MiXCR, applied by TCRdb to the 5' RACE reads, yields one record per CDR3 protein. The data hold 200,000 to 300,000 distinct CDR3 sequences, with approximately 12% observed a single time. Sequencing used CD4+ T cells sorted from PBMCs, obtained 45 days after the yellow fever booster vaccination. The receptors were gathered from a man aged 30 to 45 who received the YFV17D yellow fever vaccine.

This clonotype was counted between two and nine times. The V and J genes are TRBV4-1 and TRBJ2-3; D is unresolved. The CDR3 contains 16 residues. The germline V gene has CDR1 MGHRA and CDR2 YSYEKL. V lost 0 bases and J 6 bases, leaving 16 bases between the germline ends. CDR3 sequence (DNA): TGCGCCAGCAGCCAAGATAATATGGGTTTCACGGATACGCAGTATTTT. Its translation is CASSQDNMGFTDTQYF.

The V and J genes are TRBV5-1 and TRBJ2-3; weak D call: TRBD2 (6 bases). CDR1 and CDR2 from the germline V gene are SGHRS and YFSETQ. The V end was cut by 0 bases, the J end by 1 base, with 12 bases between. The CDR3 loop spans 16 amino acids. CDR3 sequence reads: CASSLALADRTDTQYF. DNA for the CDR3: TGCGCCAGCAGCTTGGCCTTAGCGGACCGCACAGATACGCAGTATTTT.

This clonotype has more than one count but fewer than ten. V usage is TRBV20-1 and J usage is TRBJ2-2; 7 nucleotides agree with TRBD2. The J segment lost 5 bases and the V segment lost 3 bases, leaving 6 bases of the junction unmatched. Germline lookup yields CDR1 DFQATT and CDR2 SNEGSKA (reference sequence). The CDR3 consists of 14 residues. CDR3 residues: CSASSGTETGELFF. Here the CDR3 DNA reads TGCAGTGCTAGCAGCGGGACCGAAACCGGGGAGCTGTTTTTT.

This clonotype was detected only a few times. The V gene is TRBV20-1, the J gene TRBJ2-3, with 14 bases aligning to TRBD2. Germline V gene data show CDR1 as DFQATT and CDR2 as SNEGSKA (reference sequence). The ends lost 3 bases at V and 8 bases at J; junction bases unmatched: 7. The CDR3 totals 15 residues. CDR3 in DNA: TGCAGTGCTAGGCGACTAGCGGGAGGGCCGCCTACGCAGTATTTT. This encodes CSARRLAGGPPTQYF.

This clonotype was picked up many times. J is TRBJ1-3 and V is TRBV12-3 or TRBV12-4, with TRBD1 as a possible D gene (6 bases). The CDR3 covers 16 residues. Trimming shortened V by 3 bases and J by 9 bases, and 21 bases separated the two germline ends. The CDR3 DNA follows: TGTGCCAGCAGTTTTGGCAGGGGCAGGGATGGAGGCACCATATATTTT. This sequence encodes CASSFGRGRDGGTIYF.

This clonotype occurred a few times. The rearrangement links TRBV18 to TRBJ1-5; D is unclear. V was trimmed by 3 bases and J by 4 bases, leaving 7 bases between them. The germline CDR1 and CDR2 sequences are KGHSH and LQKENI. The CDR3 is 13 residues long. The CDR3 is CASSPTANQPQHF. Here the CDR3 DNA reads TGTGCCAGCTCACCTACAGCGAATCAGCCCCAGCATTTT.